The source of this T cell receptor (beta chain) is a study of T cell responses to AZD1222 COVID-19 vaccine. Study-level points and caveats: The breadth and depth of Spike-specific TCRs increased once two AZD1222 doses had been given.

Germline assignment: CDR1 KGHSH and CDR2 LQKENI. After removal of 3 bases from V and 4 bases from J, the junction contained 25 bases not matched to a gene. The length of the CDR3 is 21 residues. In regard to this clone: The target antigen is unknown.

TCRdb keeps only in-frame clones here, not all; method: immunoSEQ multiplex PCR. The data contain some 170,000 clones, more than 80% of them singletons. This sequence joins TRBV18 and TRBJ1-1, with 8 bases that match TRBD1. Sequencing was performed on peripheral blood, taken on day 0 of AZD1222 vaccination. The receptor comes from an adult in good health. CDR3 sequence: CASSPGVQGGSLRRKGTEAFF. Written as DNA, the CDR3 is TGTGCCAGCTCACCGGGAGTACAGGGGGGATCTTTGCGTCGTAAGGGCACTGAAGCTTTCTTT.